Here is one T cell receptor beta chain with its context. As yet, its antigen is unknown. A read error may produce the germline difference seen at one junction end. Amplification by 5'RACE using constant-segment primers produced TCR alpha and TCR beta cDNA libraries that carried sample barcodes and UMIs. TCRdb processed the 5' RACE reads anew with MiXCR; each CDR3 protein has one entry. The sample has 450,000 or so distinct CDR3 sequences, 15% to 25% seen once. The data derive from a study of T-cell memory formation after mild COVID-19. As for the study in general: Each donor largely had its own TCR clusters.

Germline assignment: CDR1 SQVTM and CDR2 ANQGSEA. The CDR3 has 14 amino acids. Study results and caveats: There was no confirmation that second-wave clones peaking on day 37 were SARS-CoV-2 specific. Contracting CD4+ clones sat mainly in CM and EM; CD8+ in EMRA.

J is TRBJ1-1 and V is TRBV29-1; D ambiguous. The TCR originated in an adult woman who had mild COVID-19 (a few samples of this study predate the infection). Cell type and time point are not known. Material for sequencing was PBMCs or a T cell subset sorted from them (not recorded which). This chain's CDR3 is CSAARAEYGWEALF. The CDR3 bases are TGCAGCGCCGCGCGGGCAGAGTACGGGTGGGAAGCTTTATTT. The full variable domain, in which reference TRBV29-1 and TRBJ1-1 provide the parts outside the CDR3, is SAVISQKPSRDICQRGTSLTIQCQVDSQVTMMFWYRQQPGQSLTLIATANQGSEATYESGFVIDKFPISRPNLTFSTLTVSNMSPEDSSIYLCSAARAEYGWEALFGQGTRLTVV.